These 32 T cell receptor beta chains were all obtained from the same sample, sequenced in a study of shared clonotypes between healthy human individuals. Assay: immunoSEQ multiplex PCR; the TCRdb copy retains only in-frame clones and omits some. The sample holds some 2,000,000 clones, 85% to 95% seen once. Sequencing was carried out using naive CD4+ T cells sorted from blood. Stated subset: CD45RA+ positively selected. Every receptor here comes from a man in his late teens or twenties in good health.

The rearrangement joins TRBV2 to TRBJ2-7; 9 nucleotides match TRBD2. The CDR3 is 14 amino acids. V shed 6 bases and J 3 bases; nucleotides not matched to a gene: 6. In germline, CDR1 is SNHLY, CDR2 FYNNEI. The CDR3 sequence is CASRPTSGLYEQYF. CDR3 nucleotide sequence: TGTGCCAGCAGGCCGACTAGCGGACTCTACGAGCAGTACTTC.

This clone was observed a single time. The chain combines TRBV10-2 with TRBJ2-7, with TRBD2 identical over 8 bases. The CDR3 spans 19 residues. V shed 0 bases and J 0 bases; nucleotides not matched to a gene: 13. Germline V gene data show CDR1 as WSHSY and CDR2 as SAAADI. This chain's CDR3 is CASSESRSSGSWSSYEQYF. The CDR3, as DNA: TGCGCCAGCAGTGAGTCCCGGTCCAGCGGGAGTTGGAGCTCCTACGAGCAGTACTTC.

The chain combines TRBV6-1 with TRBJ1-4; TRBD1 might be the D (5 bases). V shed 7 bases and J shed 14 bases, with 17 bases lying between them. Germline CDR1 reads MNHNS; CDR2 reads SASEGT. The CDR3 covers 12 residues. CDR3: CASKRDPMILFF. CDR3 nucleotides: TGTGCCAGCAAGCGGGACCCAATGATTCTGTTTTTT.

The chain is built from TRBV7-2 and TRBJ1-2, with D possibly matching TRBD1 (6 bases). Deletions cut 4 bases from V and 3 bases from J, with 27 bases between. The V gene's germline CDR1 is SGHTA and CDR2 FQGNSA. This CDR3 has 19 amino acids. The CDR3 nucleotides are TGTGCCAGCAGCTCCCCCACGGGTTCGGGGGCTGGGCGGTACTATGGCTACACCTTC. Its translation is CASSSPTGSGAGRYYGYTF.

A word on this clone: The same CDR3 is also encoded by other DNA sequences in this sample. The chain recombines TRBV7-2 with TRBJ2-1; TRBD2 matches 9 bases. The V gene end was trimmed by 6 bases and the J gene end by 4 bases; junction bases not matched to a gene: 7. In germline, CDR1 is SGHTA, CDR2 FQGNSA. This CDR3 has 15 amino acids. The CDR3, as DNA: TGTGCCAGCAGTTCTCTAGCGGGATCTTACAATGAGCAGTTCTTC. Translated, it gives CASSSLAGSYNEQFF.

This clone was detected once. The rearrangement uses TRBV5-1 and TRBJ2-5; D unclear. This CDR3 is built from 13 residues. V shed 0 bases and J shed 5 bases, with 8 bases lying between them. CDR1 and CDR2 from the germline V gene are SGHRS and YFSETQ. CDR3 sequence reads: CASSLEVVETQYF. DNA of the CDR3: TGCGCCAGCAGCTTGGAGGTGGTCGAGACCCAGTACTTC.

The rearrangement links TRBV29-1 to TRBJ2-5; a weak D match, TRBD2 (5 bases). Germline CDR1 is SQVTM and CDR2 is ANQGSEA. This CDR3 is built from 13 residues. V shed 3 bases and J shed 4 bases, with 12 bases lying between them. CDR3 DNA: TGCAGCGTTGACGAGGGTCTGCGAGAGACCCAGTACTTC. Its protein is CSVDEGLRETQYF.

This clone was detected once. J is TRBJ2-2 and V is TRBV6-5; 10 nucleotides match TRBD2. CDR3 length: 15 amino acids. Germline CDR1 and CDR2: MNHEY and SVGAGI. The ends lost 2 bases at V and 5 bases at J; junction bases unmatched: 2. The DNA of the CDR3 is TGTGCCAGCAGTTACCTAGCGGGAGTAACCGGGGAGCTGTTTTTT. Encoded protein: CASSYLAGVTGELFF.

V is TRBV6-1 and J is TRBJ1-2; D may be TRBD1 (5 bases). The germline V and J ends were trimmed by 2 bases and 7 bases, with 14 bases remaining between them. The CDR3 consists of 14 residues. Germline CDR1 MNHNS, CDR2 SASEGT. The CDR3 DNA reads TGTGCCAGCAGTGAAATTTACGGGGACCGTGGCTACACCTTC. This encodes CASSEIYGDRGYTF.

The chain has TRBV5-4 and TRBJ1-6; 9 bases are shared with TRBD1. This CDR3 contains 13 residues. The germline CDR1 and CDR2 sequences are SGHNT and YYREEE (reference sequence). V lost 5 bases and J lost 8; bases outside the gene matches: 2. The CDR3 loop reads CASRRQGDSPLHF. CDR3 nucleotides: TGTGCCAGCAGAAGACAGGGGGATTCACCCCTCCACTTT.

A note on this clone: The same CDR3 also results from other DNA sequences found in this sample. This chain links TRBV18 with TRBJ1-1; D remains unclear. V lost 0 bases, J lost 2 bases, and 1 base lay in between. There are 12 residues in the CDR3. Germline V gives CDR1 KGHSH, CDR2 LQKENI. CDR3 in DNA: TGTGCCAGCTCACCACCTAACACTGAAGCTTTCTTT. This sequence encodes CASSPPNTEAFF.

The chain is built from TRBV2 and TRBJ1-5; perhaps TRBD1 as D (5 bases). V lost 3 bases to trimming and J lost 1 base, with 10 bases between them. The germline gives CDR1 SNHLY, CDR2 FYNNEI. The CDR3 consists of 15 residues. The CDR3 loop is CASSDRWGSNQPQHF. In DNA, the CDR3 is TGTGCCAGCAGTGACAGATGGGGGAGCAATCAGCCCCAGCATTTT.

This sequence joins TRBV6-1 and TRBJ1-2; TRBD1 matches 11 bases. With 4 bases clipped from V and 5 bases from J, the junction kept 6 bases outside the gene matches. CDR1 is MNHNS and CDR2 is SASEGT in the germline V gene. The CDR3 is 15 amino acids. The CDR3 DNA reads TGTGCCAGCAGTGGCCGGGACAGGGGGGAATATGGCTACACCTTC. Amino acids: CASSGRDRGEYGYTF.

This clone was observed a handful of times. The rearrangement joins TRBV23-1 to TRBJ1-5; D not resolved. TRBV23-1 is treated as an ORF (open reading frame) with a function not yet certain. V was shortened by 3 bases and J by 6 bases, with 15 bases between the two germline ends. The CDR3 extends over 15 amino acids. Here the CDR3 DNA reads TGCGCCAGCAGTCACGCCCGGAGCTCTGTTCAGCCCCAGCATTTT. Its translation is CASSHARSSVQPQHF.

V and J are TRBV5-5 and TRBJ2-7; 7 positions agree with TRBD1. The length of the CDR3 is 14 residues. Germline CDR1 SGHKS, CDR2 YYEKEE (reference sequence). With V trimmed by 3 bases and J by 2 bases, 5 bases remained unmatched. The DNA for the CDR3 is TGTGCCAGCAGCTCCCTACAGGGGACCTACGAGCAGTACTTC. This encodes CASSSLQGTYEQYF.

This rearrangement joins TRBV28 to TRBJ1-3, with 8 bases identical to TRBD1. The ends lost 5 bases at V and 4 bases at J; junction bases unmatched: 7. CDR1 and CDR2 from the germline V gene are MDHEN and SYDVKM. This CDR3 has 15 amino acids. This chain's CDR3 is CASSPQDRVGNTIYF. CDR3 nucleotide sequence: TGTGCCAGCAGTCCTCAGGACAGGGTCGGAAACACCATATATTTT.

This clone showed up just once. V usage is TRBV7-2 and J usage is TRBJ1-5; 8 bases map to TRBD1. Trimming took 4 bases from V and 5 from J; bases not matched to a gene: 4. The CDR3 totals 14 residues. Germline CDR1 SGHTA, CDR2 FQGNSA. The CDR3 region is CASSSMTGDQPQHF. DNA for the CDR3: TGTGCCAGCAGCTCAATGACAGGGGATCAGCCCCAGCATTTT.

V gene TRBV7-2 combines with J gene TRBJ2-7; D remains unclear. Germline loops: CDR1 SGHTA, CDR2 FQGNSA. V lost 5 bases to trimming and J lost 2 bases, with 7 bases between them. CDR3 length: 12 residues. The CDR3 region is CASSPSPYEQYF. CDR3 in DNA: TGTGCCAGCAGCCCCTCCCCCTACGAGCAGTACTTC.

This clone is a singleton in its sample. DNA for the CDR3: TGTGCCAGCAGTGCCACCGGGACAGGGGGCGCATACGAGCAGTACTTC. Translating gives CASSATGTGGAYEQYF. The rearrangement joins TRBV25-1 to TRBJ2-7; 12 nucleotides align to TRBD1. The V gene's germline CDR1 is MGHDK and CDR2 SYGVNS. V was clipped by 4 bases and J by 4 bases; unmatched bases: 8. CDR3 length: 16 amino acids.

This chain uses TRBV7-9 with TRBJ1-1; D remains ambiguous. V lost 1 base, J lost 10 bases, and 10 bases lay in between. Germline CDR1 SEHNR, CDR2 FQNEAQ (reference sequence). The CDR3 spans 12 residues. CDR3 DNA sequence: TGTGCCAGCAGCTTAGAGGGTAGCGGAGCTTTCTTT. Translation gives CASSLEGSGAFF.

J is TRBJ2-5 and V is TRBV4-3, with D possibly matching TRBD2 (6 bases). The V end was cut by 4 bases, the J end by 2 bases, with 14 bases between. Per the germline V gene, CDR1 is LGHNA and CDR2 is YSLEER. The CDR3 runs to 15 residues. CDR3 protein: CASSLHGSGQETQYF. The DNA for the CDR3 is TGCGCCAGCAGCCTCCACGGGAGCGGGCAAGAGACCCAGTACTTC.

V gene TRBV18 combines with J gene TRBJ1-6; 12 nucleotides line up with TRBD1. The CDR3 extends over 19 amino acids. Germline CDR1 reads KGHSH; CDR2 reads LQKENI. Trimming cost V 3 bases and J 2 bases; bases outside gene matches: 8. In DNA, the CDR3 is TGTGCCAGCTCACCCGGGACAGGGGGCGCAGGTCCCTATAATTCACCCCTCCACTTT. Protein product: CASSPGTGGAGPYNSPLHF.

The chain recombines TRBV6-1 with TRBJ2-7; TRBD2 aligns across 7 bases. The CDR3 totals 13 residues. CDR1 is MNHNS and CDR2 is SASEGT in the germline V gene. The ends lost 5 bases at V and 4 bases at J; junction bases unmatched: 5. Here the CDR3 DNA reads TGTGCCAGCAGTAGGCTAGCGGAATACGAGCAGTACTTC. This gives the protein CASSRLAEYEQYF.

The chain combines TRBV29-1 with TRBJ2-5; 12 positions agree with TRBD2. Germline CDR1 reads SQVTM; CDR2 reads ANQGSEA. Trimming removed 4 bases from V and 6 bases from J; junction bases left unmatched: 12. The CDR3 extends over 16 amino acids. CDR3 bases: TGCAGCGTTGTTTGGCTAGCGGGAGGGCCCTCGAAGACCCAGTACTTC. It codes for CSVVWLAGGPSKTQYF.

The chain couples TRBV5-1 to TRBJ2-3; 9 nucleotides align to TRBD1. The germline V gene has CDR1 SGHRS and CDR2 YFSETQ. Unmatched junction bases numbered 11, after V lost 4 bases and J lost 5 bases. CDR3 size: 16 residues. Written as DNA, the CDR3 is TGCGCCAGCAGCCGAACACAGGGGGCGAGTCAAGATACGCAGTATTTT. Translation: CASSRTQGASQDTQYF.

CDR3 amino acids: CASSFIASPDTQYF. CDR3 sequence (DNA): TGCGCCAGCAGCTTCATAGCGAGCCCAGATACGCAGTATTTT. The chain is built from TRBV5-1 and TRBJ2-3; tentative D call: TRBD2 (5 bases). CDR1 and CDR2 (germline): SGHRS, YFSETQ. There are 14 residues in the CDR3. V lost 2 bases, J lost 4 bases, and 11 bases lay in between.

The CDR3 nucleotides read TGTGCCAGCAGTGAAGCGTGGGGGACAGGGGGCCACGAGCAGTACTTC. Amino acids: CASSEAWGTGGHEQYF. The rearrangement uses TRBV6-1 and TRBJ2-7, with 12 positions matching TRBD1. The germline V gene encodes CDR1 MNHNS and CDR2 SASEGT. This CDR3 comprises 16 residues. V shed 0 bases and J 5 bases; nucleotides not matched to a gene: 5.

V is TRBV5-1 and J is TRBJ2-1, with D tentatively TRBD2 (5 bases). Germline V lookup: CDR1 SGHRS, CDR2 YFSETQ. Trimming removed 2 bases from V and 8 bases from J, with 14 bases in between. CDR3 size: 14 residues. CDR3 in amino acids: CASSLGSLSDEQFF. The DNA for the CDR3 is TGCGCCAGCAGCTTAGGCTCCCTTAGCGATGAGCAGTTCTTC.

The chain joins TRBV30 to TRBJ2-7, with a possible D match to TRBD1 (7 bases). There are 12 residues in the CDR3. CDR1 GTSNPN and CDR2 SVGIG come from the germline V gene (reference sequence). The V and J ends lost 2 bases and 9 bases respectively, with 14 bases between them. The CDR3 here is CAWSPQGRGQYF. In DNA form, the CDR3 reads TGTGCCTGGAGTCCACAGGGGCGGGGGCAGTACTTC.

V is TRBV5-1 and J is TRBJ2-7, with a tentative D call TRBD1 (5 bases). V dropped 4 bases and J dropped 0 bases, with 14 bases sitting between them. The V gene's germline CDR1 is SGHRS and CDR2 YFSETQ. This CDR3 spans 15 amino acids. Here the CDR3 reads CASSLDSPNSYEQYF. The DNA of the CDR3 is TGCGCCAGCAGCCTCGACAGCCCCAACTCCTACGAGCAGTACTTC.

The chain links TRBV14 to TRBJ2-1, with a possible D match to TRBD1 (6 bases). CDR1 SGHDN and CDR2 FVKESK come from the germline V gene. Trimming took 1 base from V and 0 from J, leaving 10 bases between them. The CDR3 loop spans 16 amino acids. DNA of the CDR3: TGTGCCAGCAGCCAAGTGGGGGCAAGCTCCTACAATGAGCAGTTCTTC. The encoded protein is CASSQVGASSYNEQFF.

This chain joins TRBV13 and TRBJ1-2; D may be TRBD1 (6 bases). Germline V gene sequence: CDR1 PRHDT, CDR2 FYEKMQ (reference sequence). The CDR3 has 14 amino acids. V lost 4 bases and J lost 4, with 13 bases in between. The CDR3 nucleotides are TGTGCCAGCAGCTCCAACAGGGTTAGCTATGGCTACACCTTC. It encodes CASSSNRVSYGYTF.